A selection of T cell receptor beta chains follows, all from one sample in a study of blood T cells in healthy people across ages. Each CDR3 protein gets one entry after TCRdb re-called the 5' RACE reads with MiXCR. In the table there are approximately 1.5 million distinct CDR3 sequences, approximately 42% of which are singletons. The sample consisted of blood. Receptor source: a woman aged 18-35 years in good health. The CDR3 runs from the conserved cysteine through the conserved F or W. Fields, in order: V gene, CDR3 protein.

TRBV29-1,CSVLILDTQYF
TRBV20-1,CSARSGATYNEQFF
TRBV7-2,CASSYQSAERYDEQFF
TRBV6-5,CASSPWDTQGRKLFF
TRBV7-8,CASSSSRTSNEKLFF
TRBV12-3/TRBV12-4,CASSHGRRGIRNTDTQYF
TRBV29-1,CSVELGTGSYGYTF
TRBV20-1,CSARGVGGAEGYTF
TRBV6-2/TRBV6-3,CASSSYTYNEQFF
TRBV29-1,CSALEGGASEKLFF
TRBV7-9,CASSSADRYEQYF
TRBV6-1,CASSVRGSPYEQYF
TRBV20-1,CSARKGAGTEAFF
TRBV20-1,CSVQAGVSREQYF
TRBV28,CASSFGGAYNQPQHF
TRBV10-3,CAISGLAEAQYF
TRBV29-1,CSPGLGETQYF
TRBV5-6,CASSVRDGHYGYTF
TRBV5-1,CASSQEPGQNYGYTF
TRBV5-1,CASSKEGVSSYNEQFF
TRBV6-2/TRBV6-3,CASSSRRSGGNNEQFF
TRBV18,CASSPRSGVLKNYNSPLHF
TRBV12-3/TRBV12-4,CASSLGLAGGPLPGELFF
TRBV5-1,CASSLVQGDSYEQYF
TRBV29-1,CSVGIRGRVGETQYF
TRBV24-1,CATSDSPGGQDTQYF
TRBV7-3,CASSTIAGGDEQFF
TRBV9,CASSVGRDEKETQYF
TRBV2,CASKETSGKNIQYF
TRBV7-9,CASSQIAEDTDTQYF
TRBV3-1,CASSKGSRGPFYNEQFF
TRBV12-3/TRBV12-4,CASSLSSPQYNEQFF
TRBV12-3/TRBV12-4,CASSLAANTEAFF
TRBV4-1,CASSRPPNEKLFF
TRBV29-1,CSVGRYYEQYF
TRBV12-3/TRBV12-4,CASRLTGADAQYF
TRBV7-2,CASRPDAGGPGERYF
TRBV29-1,CSVEVGTETYEQYF
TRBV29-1,CSARHGDTGELFF
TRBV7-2,CASRERTGQNSPLHF
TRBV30,CAWSVPLIHQPQHF
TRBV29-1,CSVQGQMNTEAFF
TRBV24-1,CATSGRNEQYF
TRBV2,CASSDPAGGAYGYTF
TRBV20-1,CSARDRKGRNIQYF
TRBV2,CASSEGRRVSYEQYF
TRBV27,CASSSSGQGGPDTQYF
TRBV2,CASSDMAGPSETQYF
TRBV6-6,CASSYGSETLNTEAFF
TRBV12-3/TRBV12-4,CASSLFSGTQETQYF
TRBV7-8,CASSPSRDSPPHF
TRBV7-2,CASSSTGASAKNIQYF
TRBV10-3,CAIPPRGQKKKYNEQFF
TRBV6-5,CASSRTWNQGHEQFF
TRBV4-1,CASSQQGQGKGNQPQHF
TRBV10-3,CAISEPDGNTEAFF
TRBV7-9,CASSLSHRTWAGNTEAFF
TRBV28,CASSFRLAGVSYEQYF
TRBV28,CASSLMLPGVNEQFF